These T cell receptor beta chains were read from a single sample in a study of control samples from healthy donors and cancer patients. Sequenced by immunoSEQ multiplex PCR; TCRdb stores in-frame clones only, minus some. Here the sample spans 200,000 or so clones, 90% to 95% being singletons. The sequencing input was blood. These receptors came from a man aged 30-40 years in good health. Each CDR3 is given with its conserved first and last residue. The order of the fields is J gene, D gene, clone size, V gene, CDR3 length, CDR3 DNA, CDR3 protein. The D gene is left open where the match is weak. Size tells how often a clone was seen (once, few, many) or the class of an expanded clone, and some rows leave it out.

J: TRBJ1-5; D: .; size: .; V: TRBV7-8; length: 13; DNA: TGTGCCAGCAGCTTAAACAGCAATCAGCCCCAGCATTTT; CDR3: CASSLNSNQPQHF
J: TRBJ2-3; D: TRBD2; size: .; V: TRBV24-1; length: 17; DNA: TGTGCCACCAGTGATTCGGCTAGCGGGGGGACCACAGATACGCAGTATTTT; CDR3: CATSDSASGGTTDTQYF
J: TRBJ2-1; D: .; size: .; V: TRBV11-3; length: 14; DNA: TGTGCCAGCAGCTTAAGCGCTCCACCGAATGAGCAGTTCTTC; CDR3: CASSLSAPPNEQFF
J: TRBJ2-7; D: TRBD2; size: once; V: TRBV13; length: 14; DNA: TGTGCCAGCAGCCCTAGCGGGGGGGCCAACGAGCAGTACTTC; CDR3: CASSPSGGANEQYF
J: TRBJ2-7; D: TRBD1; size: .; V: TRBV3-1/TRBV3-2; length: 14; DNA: TGTGCCAGCAGCCGAAGGGACAGTTCCTACGAGCAGTACTTC; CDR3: CASSRRDSSYEQYF
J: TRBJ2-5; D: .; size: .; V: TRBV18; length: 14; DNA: TGTGCCAGCTCACCCACAGGCCCCGGGGAGACCCAGTACTTC; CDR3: CASSPTGPGETQYF
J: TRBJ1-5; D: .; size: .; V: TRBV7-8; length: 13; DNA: TGTGCCAGCAGCTTGGACAGCAATCAGCCCCAGCATTTT; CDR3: CASSLDSNQPQHF
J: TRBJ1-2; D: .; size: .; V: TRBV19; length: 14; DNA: TGTGCCAGTAGGAACTTTGAAGGGTCCTATGGCTACACCTTC; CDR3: CASRNFEGSYGYTF
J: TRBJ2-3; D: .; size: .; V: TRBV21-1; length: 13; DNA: TGTGCCAGCATAGCGGGGGGCACAGATACGCAGTATTTT; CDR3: CASIAGGTDTQYF
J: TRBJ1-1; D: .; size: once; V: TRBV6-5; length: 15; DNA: TGTGCCAGCAGTCCCCGGAGTGTTGGTAACTCTGAAGCTTTCTTT; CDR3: CASSPRSVGNSEAFF
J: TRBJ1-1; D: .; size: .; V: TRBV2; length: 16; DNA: TGTGCCAGCAGTGAAGCGTTAATTCAAGGGTCAACTGAAGCTTTCTTT; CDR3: CASSEALIQGSTEAFF
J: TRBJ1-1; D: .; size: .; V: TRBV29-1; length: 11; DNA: TGCAGCGTTGTGGGTAACACTGAAGCTTTCTTT; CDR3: CSVVGNTEAFF
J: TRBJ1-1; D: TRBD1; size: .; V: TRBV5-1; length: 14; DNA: TGCGCCAGCAGCTTCGGGACAGGGCCCACTGAAGCTTTCTTT; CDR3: CASSFGTGPTEAFF
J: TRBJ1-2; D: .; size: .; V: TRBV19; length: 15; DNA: TGTGCCAGTAGTATGGAGTACAGGGCGAACTATGGCTACACCTTC; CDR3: CASSMEYRANYGYTF